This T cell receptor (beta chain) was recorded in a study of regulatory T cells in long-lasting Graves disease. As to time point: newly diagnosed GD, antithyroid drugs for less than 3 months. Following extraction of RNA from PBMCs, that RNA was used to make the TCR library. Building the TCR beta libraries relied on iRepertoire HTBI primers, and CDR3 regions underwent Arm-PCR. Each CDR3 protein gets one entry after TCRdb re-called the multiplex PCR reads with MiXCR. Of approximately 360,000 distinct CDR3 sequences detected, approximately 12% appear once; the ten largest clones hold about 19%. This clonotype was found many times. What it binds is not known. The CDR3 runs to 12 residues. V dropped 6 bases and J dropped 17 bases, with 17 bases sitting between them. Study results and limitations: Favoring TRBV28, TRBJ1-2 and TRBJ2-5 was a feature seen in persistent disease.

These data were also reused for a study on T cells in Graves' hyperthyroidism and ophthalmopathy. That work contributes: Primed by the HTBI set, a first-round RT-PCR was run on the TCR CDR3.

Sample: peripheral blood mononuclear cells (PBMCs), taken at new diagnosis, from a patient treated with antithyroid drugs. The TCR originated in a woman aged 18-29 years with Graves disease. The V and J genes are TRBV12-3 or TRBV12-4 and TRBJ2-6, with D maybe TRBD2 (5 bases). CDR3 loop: CASSLNPPGLTF. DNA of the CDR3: TGTGCCAGCAGCTTAAACCCACCGGGGTTGACTTTC.